Below, one T cell receptor beta chain is given with its context. Its antigen remains unidentified. The validation cohort, a group of around 120 subjects, included the donors and was separate from the roughly 700-subject first cohort. The sample is drawn from a study of cytomegalovirus exposure and HLA in healthy donors. Assay used: immunoSEQ multiplex PCR; TCRdb lists only in-frame clones, some missing. The sample lists fewer than 250,000 clones; 85% to 90% were seen once. Study findings and constraints: Within the 120 or so validation repertoires, first-cohort TCR clusters tended to co-occur, according to a later analysis. Investigators reported 164 TCR beta chains as tied to cytomegalovirus.

The receptor was isolated from a man aged 18 to 29 in good health and CMV-seronegative. Input material: PBMCs.

The CDR3, as DNA: TGTGCCACCGGGACAGGGTACTATGGCTACACCTTC. It encodes CATGTGYYGYTF. This sequence joins TRBV10-3 and TRBJ1-2, with 9 bases lining up with TRBD1. CDR3 size: 12 residues. The trim removed 10 bases at V and 3 bases at J, leaving 3 bases unmatched. Germline CDR1 and CDR2: ENHRY and SYGVKD.